The entry that follows covers one T cell receptor beta chain sequence. Its recognized antigen is unknown. No base quality values were provided; no much bigger clone lies one nucleotide off. These data belong to a study of T cell responses to AZD1222 COVID-19 vaccine (dated by TCRdb to about 2021). As for the study more broadly: TCR sequencing was performed for over 230 trial participants, of whom 200 to 220 were given two doses of AZD1222 and around 25 were given two doses of MenACWY control vaccine. Trial participants were enrolled by age into 18-55, 56-69 and 70-plus year subgroups, with about 150, 28 and 57 TCR-sequenced participants respectively.

The CDR3 regions of human TCRbeta chains were analyzed by immunosequencing. The original pipeline was this. Repertoire TCRs were checked for matches against a reference library of SARS-CoV-2-specific TCRs that had been generated using the MIRA antigen-specificity platform. Breadth was defined as the fraction of unique TCRs that were SARS-CoV-2-associated. Depth was defined as the fraction of total T cells that were SARS-CoV-2-associated. Using the MIRA data, each spike-specific TCR was assigned both to the spike region to which the TCR was reactive and to a CD4 or CD8 class. Log10-transformed breadth and depth values were compared by one-way ANOVA with Sidak's multiple comparisons tests. TCRdb retrieved this table from immuneACCESS and kept in-frame rearrangements only. Not all clones are present; in checked studies, unresolved V genes account for under half, and no reason is known for the remainder. V, J and clone size are taken as reported in that table, and D and trimming were inferred from the DNA itself. The sample profile shows more than 150,000 clones; 94% of them were found once. The ten largest account for more than 1.5% of the sample.

Broader findings and caveats from the paper: Because no day 14 peak-response samples were available, repertoires were characterized only after the peak T cell response. Spike-specific TCR breadth and depth rose significantly after two AZD1222 doses compared with day 0 and with MenACWY recipients. The 56-69-year group was small, and its depth increase did not reach significance, likely because of low power. Conclusions about previously exposed vaccinees are limited because only five or six AZD1222 recipients were SARS-CoV-2 seropositive at baseline. Vaccine-associated CD4 TCRs spanned the whole spike protein, with dominant responses in regions 160-218 and 743-854. Most participants were white British and females outnumbered males, and the authors suggested that clonal diversity may have been underestimated. Nearly half of unique spike-specific TCRs reportedly recognized epitopes outside regions mutated in the B.1.351 and B.1.1.7 variants.

CDR1 is given as GTSNPN and CDR2 as SVGIG, both from the germline V gene (reference sequence). The CDR3 covers 14 residues, taking in both the cysteine and the phenylalanine. Of all the DNA, just the CDR3 is kept, 42 bases in frame from base 1. V loses 0 bases of germline sequence and J loses 8 bases, and the interval between the two ends is 13 bases. According to the study, the label for this sample's time point signals: about 28 days (+/-7) after the second vaccine dose. AZD1222 recipients given second doses at about 4 weeks or at about 12 weeks were pooled, since spike-specific TCR depth and breadth were not found to differ between the two schedules. Samples from vaccinated people were obtained from the UK trials COV001 and COV002, which included a single-blind randomized controlled phase 2/3 trial of AZD1222 (ChAdOx1 nCoV-19) in healthy adults. Trial participant PBMC samples were collected at day 0 and day 28 after the second dose for TCRbeta chain sequencing.

This TCR was sampled from an adult who received the AZD1222 COVID-19 vaccine. This sequence uses TRBV30 and TRBJ1-4; TRBD1 could be the D gene, as 6 bases match. Here the sequenced sample was peripheral blood, taken 28 days after the second AZD1222 dose. The CDR3 is CAWSVGTPGEKLFF. The nucleotides read TGTGCCTGGAGTGTAGGGACACCGGGAGAAAAACTGTTTTTT.